Presented here are 2 T cell receptor beta chains from one specimen sequenced in a study of blood T cells in healthy people across ages. With a J-beta primer mix and a sample-barcoded 5' primer, a second PCR ran about 7 to 12 cycles. TCRdb re-derived calls from the 5' RACE reads in MiXCR, one entry per CDR3 protein. The sample lists hundreds of thousands of distinct CDR3 sequences; about 30% were seen once. The sample consisted of blood. Receptor source: a woman of 80 years or more in good health.

The chain joins TRBV7-9 to TRBJ2-4; D is uncertain. V lost 5 bases, J lost 0 bases, and 14 bases lay in between. The germline V gene encodes CDR1 SEHNR and CDR2 FQNEAQ (reference sequence). CDR3 length equals 16 residues. DNA of the CDR3: TGTGCCAGCAGCCTACCGAGAGATGGAGCCAAAAACATTCAGTACTTC. Amino acids: CASSLPRDGAKNIQYF.

The chain uses TRBV9 and TRBJ2-1; TRBD2 matches at 8 bases. The trim removed 1 base at V and 13 bases at J, leaving 13 bases unmatched. CDR3 length: 15 amino acids. Germline CDR1 SGDLS, CDR2 YYNGEE. The CDR3 region has the DNA TGTGCCAGCAGCGTACAGCGGGGGTCAGGTGAGACCCAGTTCTTC. This codes for CASSVQRGSGETQFF.